A selection of T cell receptor beta chains follows, all from one sample in a study of blood T cell repertoires in COVID-19. Here immunoSEQ multiplex PCR was the method, and the copy in TCRdb shows in-frame clones only, minus some. The sample shows roughly 160,000 clones, 84% of them seen only once. The specimen sequenced was peripheral blood. The receptors shown here come from an elderly woman with COVID-19, enrolled during active disease. Each CDR3 is given with its conserved first and last residue. The D gene is left open where the match is weak. Clone sizes are given selectively: once, few, many, or a class where the clone is expanded.

d_call,v_call,j_call,clone_size,cdr3_aa,cdr3_nt
TRBD1,TRBV18,TRBJ2-5,.,CASSPGTGVETQYF,TGTGCCAGCTCACCCGGTACAGGGGTGGAGACCCAGTACTTC
.,TRBV24-1,TRBJ2-3,.,CATSDFRGGKDTQYF,TGTGCCACCAGTGATTTTAGGGGGGGGAAGGATACGCAGTATTTT
.,TRBV5-4,TRBJ1-1,.,CASSLETMNTEAFF,TGTGCCAGCAGCTTGGAGACAATGAACACTGAAGCTTTCTTT
TRBD2,TRBV19,TRBJ2-7,once,CASSIRLAGEAGRLYEQYF,TGTGCCAGTAGTATCAGACTAGCGGGAGAGGCGGGTCGTCTCTACGAGCAGTACTTC
.,TRBV18,TRBJ2-3,.,CASSKPAGFTDTQYF,TGTGCCAGCTCGAAACCGGCGGGGTTCACAGATACGCAGTATTTT
.,TRBV21-1,TRBJ1-1,.,CASSPGDRNGAEAFF,TGTGCCAGCAGCCCTGGGGACAGGAATGGCGCTGAAGCTTTCTTT
.,TRBV15,TRBJ1-5,.,CATSKAGAGYQPQHF,TGTGCCACCAGCAAAGCAGGGGCGGGCTATCAGCCCCAGCATTTT
.,TRBV18,TRBJ1-3,.,CASSPDGDGNTIYF,TGTGCCAGCTCACCAGACGGGGATGGAAACACCATATATTTT
.,TRBV6-2/TRBV6-3,TRBJ1-2,once,CASSSRVRDYGYTF,TGTGCCAGCAGTTCCAGGGTCAGGGACTATGGCTACACCTTC
TRBD1,TRBV5-1,TRBJ2-7,.,CASSWGQKQYF,TGCGCCAGCAGCTGGGGACAGAAGCAGTACTTC
.,TRBV27,TRBJ2-7,.,CASTPGLHSYEQYF,TGTGCCAGCACCCCAGGACTGCACTCCTACGAGCAGTACTTC
TRBD1,TRBV6-2/TRBV6-3,TRBJ2-7,.,CASSSPGQGDYEQYF,TGTGCCAGCAGCTCCCCGGGACAGGGGGACTACGAGCAGTACTTC
.,TRBV27,TRBJ2-5,.,CASSLSRVGKTQYF,TGTGCCAGCAGTTTGAGCAGGGTAGGGAAGACCCAGTACTTC
.,TRBV7-3,TRBJ2-3,.,CASGKLQAADTQYF,TGTGCCAGCGGTAAATTACAAGCGGCAGATACGCAGTATTTT
.,TRBV4-3,TRBJ1-5,.,CASSQSTDFYQPQHF,TGCGCCAGCAGCCAATCGACAGACTTTTATCAGCCCCAGCATTTT